This TCR beta chain was identified in a study of blood T cells in healthy people across ages. Combining a sample-barcoded 5' primer with a J-beta primer mix, a second PCR ran for 7 to 11 cycles. The authors tagged each cDNA molecule using a template-switch adaptor with 12 random nucleotides. MiXCR, run by TCRdb on the 5' RACE reads, gives a single entry per CDR3 protein. The sample records around 940,000 distinct CDR3 sequences, 51% being singletons. V was trimmed by 4 bases and J by 4 bases, leaving 16 bases between them. Germline V gene sequence: CDR1 LGHNA, CDR2 YNFKEQ. CDR3 length: 15 amino acids.

Sequenced: blood. The chain uses TRBV4-2 and TRBJ2-5; D is perhaps TRBD2 (5 bases). The clonotype comes from a woman aged 55-69 years in good health. The CDR3 is CASSLPGNSLETQYF. DNA for the CDR3: TGTGCCAGCAGCCTACCGGGGAACAGCTTAGAGACCCAGTACTTC.